These 27 T cell receptor beta chains share one sample of origin, sequenced in a study of post-analysis software for immune sequencing data (dated by TCRdb to the mid-2010s). Antigens for these TCRs are unknown. The full study reports these points: Significantly higher frequencies in patients than in controls were found for several TRBV segments, including TRBV5-6, TRBV5-1 and TRBV20-1.

Libraries were constructed by PCR. The sequencer was an Illumina HiSeq 2500. Unique molecular identifiers were incorporated into TCR beta cDNA libraries to reduce PCR and sequencing biases. In TCRdb, the public reads were trimmed at Q25 with fastp and aligned with MiXCR, with productive beta chains retained. Every entry covers one CDR3 protein and lists the most common genes and DNA from its rows. Here the sample has 250,000 to 300,000 distinct CDR3 sequences; less than 40% occur a single time. The top ten clonotypes cover 4.5% to 5.5% of the sample. Sample: blood. These receptors were collected from a girl under 18 with multiple sclerosis.

The V and J genes are TRBV24-1 and TRBJ2-5; 16 bases map to TRBD2. Unmatched junction bases numbered 12, after V lost 1 base and J lost 11 bases. The CDR3 length is 18 residues. Germline values: CDR1 KGHDR, CDR2 SFDVKD. This CDR3 reads CATSDFGTSGGAYNEQYF. The CDR3 DNA sequence: TGTGCCACCAGTGATTTCGGGACTAGCGGGGGGGCTTACAATGAGCAGTACTTC.

The gene calls are TRBV20-1 and TRBJ1-2, with D possibly being TRBD1 (6 bases). This CDR3 contains 12 residues. The V end was cut by 4 bases, the J end by 8 bases, with 14 bases between. CDR1 and CDR2 (germline): DFQATT, SNEGSKA (reference sequence). CDR3 region: CSAMTQGSGYTF. In DNA, the CDR3 is TGCAGTGCTATGACCCAGGGGAGCGGCTACACCTTC.

V gene TRBV7-2 combines with J gene TRBJ2-7, with TRBD2 matching over 8 bases. Looked up from germline, CDR1 is SGHTA and CDR2 is FQGNSA. The length of the CDR3 is 14 residues. The CDR3 bases are TGTGCAGAGCGCTTAGCGGGGTCGTACAATGAGCAGTACTTC. It specifies CAERLAGSYNEQYF.

The chain uses TRBV14 and TRBJ2-5; possibly TRBD1 for D (6 bases). Germline lookup yields CDR1 SGHDN and CDR2 FVKESK. The CDR3 is 14 amino acids. V was shortened by 3 bases and J by 5 bases, with 13 bases between the two germline ends. Here the CDR3 DNA reads TGTGCCAGCAGCCATTTACAGGGTGTGGAGACCCAGTACTTC. It encodes CASSHLQGVETQYF.

Points on this clonotype: A clone one base away is much larger, so this may be a read error. The genes are TRBV25-1 and TRBJ2-3, with D uncertain. CDR3 length: 16 amino acids. CDR1 MGHDK and CDR2 SYGVNS come from the germline V gene. V was pared by 3 bases and J by 11 bases, with 24 bases between. CDR3 sequence reads: CASSDLKGCLTLVQYF. CDR3 in DNA: TGTGCCAGCAGTGACTTGAAGGGTTGCCTCACGCTGGTGCAGTATTTT.

This clonotype has a single count. CDR3 protein: CASSSGEGGYNEQFF. CDR3 coding DNA: TGTGCCAGCAGTTCCGGGGAGGGCGGCTACAATGAGCAGTTCTTC. The genes are TRBV28 and TRBJ2-1; 7 bases are a match to TRBD2. The CDR3 spans 15 residues. V gave up 4 bases and J gave up 3 bases; unmatched junction bases: 6. Germline CDR1 is MDHEN and CDR2 is SYDVKM.

V gene TRBV29-1 combines with J gene TRBJ2-5, with 8 bases that match TRBD1. Losses at the gene ends were 1 base for V and 4 bases for J; bases not matched to a gene: 5. The CDR3 runs 14 residues. In germline, CDR1 is SQVTM, CDR2 ANQGSEA. CDR3 DNA sequence: TGCAGCGTTGAAGGCAGGGGGCAGGGAGAGACCCAGTACTTC. Its translation is CSVEGRGQGETQYF.

This clonotype was seen repeatedly, ten times or more. This chain joins TRBV29-1 and TRBJ1-1, with D perhaps matching TRBD1 (5 bases). The CDR3 spans 12 residues. The V and J ends lost 7 bases and 3 bases respectively, with 12 bases between them. CDR1 is SQVTM and CDR2 is ANQGSEA in the germline V gene. The chain's CDR3 is CSGGDGYTEAFF. DNA for the CDR3: TGCAGCGGGGGGGACGGCTACACTGAAGCTTTCTTT.

This clonotype was picked up many times. The rearrangement uses TRBV7-8 and TRBJ1-6; D not certain. The CDR3 extends over 14 amino acids. Germline values: CDR1 SGHVS, CDR2 FQNEAQ. Trimming pared 2 bases from V and 6 bases from J, leaving 8 bases between. DNA for the CDR3: TGTGCCAGCAGCTTACAGAGATCTAATTCACCCCTCCACTTT. Translation: CASSLQRSNSPLHF.

This clonotype appeared a single time. A read error is possible here, since a much larger clone lies one base away. V is TRBV2 and J is TRBJ2-5, with D possibly being TRBD2 (6 bases). Germline V CDR1 and CDR2: SNHLY, FYNNEI. The CDR3 totals 12 residues. V was shortened by 8 bases and J by 5 bases, with 12 bases between the two germline ends. Written as DNA, the CDR3 is TGTGCCAGCGGAGGGAGTCTGGAGACCCAGTACTTC. Its protein product is CASGGSLETQYF.

This clonotype was picked up many times. The chain joins TRBV5-1 to TRBJ2-1; 8 nucleotides align to TRBD1. Losses at the gene ends were 7 bases for V and 3 bases for J; bases not matched to a gene: 6. Germline loops: CDR1 SGHRS, CDR2 YFSETQ. This CDR3 spans 14 amino acids. The CDR3 nucleotides are TGCGCCAGCGGGAGGACAGGGCGCTACAATGAGCAGTTCTTC. Its protein product is CASGRTGRYNEQFF.

This clonotype was recorded a few times. This chain uses TRBV20-1 with TRBJ2-1; 9 bases map to TRBD2. This CDR3 has 15 amino acids. Trimming at V came to 3 bases and at J to 6 bases, leaving 9 bases not matched to a gene. Germline V gives CDR1 DFQATT, CDR2 SNEGSKA (reference sequence). The CDR3 DNA reads as TGCAGTGCTAGTAACGGGACTAGCCGTCGCAATGAGCAGTTCTTC. Translation: CSASNGTSRRNEQFF.

This clonotype was detected ten times or more. V is TRBV28 and J is TRBJ2-1, with 10 bases matching TRBD2. The trim removed 4 bases at V and 0 bases at J, leaving 6 bases unmatched. Looked up from germline, CDR1 is MDHEN and CDR2 is SYDVKM. The CDR3 contains 17 residues. CDR3 coding DNA: TGTGCCAGCAGTTCCAGTAGCGGGGGGAGCTCCTACAATGAGCAGTTCTTC. It specifies CASSSSSGGSSYNEQFF.

The rearrangement uses TRBV12-3 or TRBV12-4 and TRBJ1-1; D is undetermined. Trimming removed 4 bases from V and 1 base from J, with 10 bases in between. The CDR3 is 14 amino acids. The CDR3 nucleotides read TGTGCCAGCAGTTGCGGACGGGGGAACACTGAAGCTTTCTTT. Translated: CASSCGRGNTEAFF.

This clonotype has ten or more counts. The CDR3 loop reads CASSLGQINQPQHF. Written as DNA, the CDR3 is TGTGCCAGCAGCTTGGGACAAATAAACCAGCCCCAGCATTTT. This chain links TRBV7-2 with TRBJ1-5, with a tentative D call TRBD1 (6 bases). The CDR3 has 14 amino acids. Trimming took 3 bases from V and 7 from J, leaving 13 bases between them. Per the germline V gene, CDR1 is SGHTA and CDR2 is FQGNSA.

This clonotype showed up many times. This chain joins TRBV28 and TRBJ1-4, with D unresolved. Germline CDR1 MDHEN, CDR2 SYDVKM. The CDR3 is 15 residues long. V shed 6 bases and J shed 0 bases, with 11 bases lying between them. The CDR3 region is CASRPLGATNEKLFF. Written as DNA, the CDR3 is TGTGCCAGCAGACCACTGGGAGCAACTAATGAAAAACTGTTTTTT.

This clonotype was detected many times. The gene calls are TRBV20-1 and TRBJ2-5; D possibly corresponds to TRBD1 (7 bases). The CDR3 is 13 residues long. Between the trimmed V and J ends, which lost 5 bases and 2 bases, there was a span of 12 bases. Germline-derived CDR1 and CDR2 are DFQATT and SNEGSKA (reference sequence). CDR3 loop: CSAGGGRQETQYF. The CDR3 coding sequence is TGCAGTGCTGGAGGGGGCCGGCAAGAGACCCAGTACTTC.

This clonotype was counted ten times or more. This chain connects TRBV5-1 to TRBJ2-5, with TRBD2 matching 13 bases. Trimming cost V 3 bases and J 7 bases; bases outside gene matches: 6. The CDR3 loop spans 15 amino acids. Germline values: CDR1 SGHRS, CDR2 YFSETQ. CDR3 in amino acids: CASSSGTSGAGTQYF. The CDR3 DNA reads as TGCGCCAGCAGCTCCGGGACTAGCGGGGCTGGGACCCAGTACTTC.

In its sample, this clonotype was seen many times. The V call is TRBV5-1, the J call TRBJ2-5; D uncertain. V was clipped by 4 bases and J by 5 bases, with 9 bases between them. The CDR3 is 12 residues long. The V gene's germline CDR1 is SGHRS and CDR2 YFSETQ. This CDR3 reads CASSQIGETQYF. The DNA of the CDR3 is TGCGCCAGCAGCCAGATCGGTGAGACCCAGTACTTC.

At least ten counts were recorded for this clonotype. The CDR3 is CASSLDSGRAGETQYF. CDR3 nucleotide sequence: TGCGCCAGCAGCTTGGATAGCGGGAGGGCCGGGGAGACCCAGTACTTC. The chain employs TRBV5-1 and TRBJ2-5, with 11 bases that match TRBD2. V trimming: 0 bases; J trimming: 5 bases; junction bases outside the gene matches: 6. CDR1 and CDR2 (germline): SGHRS, YFSETQ. There are 16 residues in the CDR3.

Remarks on this clonotype: Given a much more abundant clone one base away, this may be a read error. CDR3 sequence: CATSSGGTANTQAFF. CDR3 DNA: TGTGCCACCAGTTCCGGAGGGACAGCGAACACTCAAGCTTTCTTT. This rearrangement joins TRBV24-1 to TRBJ1-1, with 7 nucleotides matching TRBD1. The CDR3 has 15 amino acids. Germline assignment: CDR1 KGHDR and CDR2 SFDVKD.

This clonotype was picked up many times. The CDR3 spells CASSLNPTGFNQPQHF. The CDR3 coding sequence is TGTGCCAGCTCACTCAATCCGACAGGGTTCAATCAGCCCCAGCATTTT. The genes are TRBV18 and TRBJ1-5; 7 positions match TRBD1. V dropped 4 bases and J dropped 3; count of bases not matched to a gene: 9. CDR3 size: 16 residues. Per the germline V gene, CDR1 is KGHSH and CDR2 is LQKENI.

This clonotype was detected ten times or more. The gene calls are TRBV5-1 and TRBJ1-1; D possibly corresponds to TRBD1 (5 bases). The CDR3 has 15 residues. In germline, CDR1 is SGHRS, CDR2 YFSETQ. Trimming shortened V by 4 bases and J by 3 bases, and 16 bases separated the two germline ends. Here the CDR3 reads CASSPATAIYTEAFF. The CDR3 DNA follows: TGCGCCAGCAGCCCTGCGACAGCTATCTACACTGAAGCTTTCTTT.

This CDR3 reads CSARRQGPNTEAFF. DNA for the CDR3: TGCAGTGCTAGAAGACAGGGGCCGAACACTGAAGCTTTCTTT. The chain is built from TRBV20-1 and TRBJ1-1; 8 nucleotides match TRBD1. Germline values: CDR1 DFQATT, CDR2 SNEGSKA (reference sequence). Trimming cost V 2 bases and J 1 base; bases outside gene matches: 3. This CDR3 is 14 amino acids long.

This clonotype showed up just a few times. V is TRBV28 and J is TRBJ2-3; D might be TRBD2 (6 bases). This CDR3 region has 16 residues. V lost 8 bases and J lost 4, with 22 bases in between. Germline loops: CDR1 MDHEN, CDR2 SYDVKM. The CDR3 nucleotides read TGTGCCAGCGGTAGTAGGTTACCGGGGGAGGCAGATACGCAGTATTTT. It yields the protein CASGSRLPGEADTQYF.

This clonotype has at least ten counts. This chain uses TRBV4-1 with TRBJ1-6; D call uncertain. Per germline, CDR1 MGHRA and CDR2 YSYEKL. CDR3 length equals 14 residues. V was clipped by 0 bases and J by 7 bases, with 7 bases between them. The CDR3 here is CASSQESYNSPLHF. In DNA form, the CDR3 reads TGCGCCAGCAGCCAAGAGAGCTACAATTCACCCCTCCACTTT.

The chain links TRBV20-1 to TRBJ1-2; D perhaps matches TRBD1 (5 bases). The germline V gene encodes CDR1 DFQATT and CDR2 SNEGSKA (reference sequence). This CDR3 comprises 14 residues. V lost 5 bases and J lost 8, with 21 bases in between. The CDR3 bases are TGCAGTGCTCACCCGGTCCAGGGAAAGGACGGCTACACCTTC. Protein sequence: CSAHPVQGKDGYTF.